The 8 T cell receptor beta chains given below trace back to one sample, sequenced in a study of shared clonotypes between healthy human individuals. Some clones are missing from TCRdb's copy, which holds only in-frame ones; the method was immunoSEQ multiplex PCR. The sample records a few million clones, approximately 94% being singletons. The specimen sequenced was naive CD4+ T cells sorted from blood. As to subset: CD45RA+ positively selected. The receptors stem from a man aged 18 to 30 in good health.

This chain joins TRBV4-3 and TRBJ1-2; 9 nucleotides match TRBD1. Trimming cost V 4 bases and J 4 bases; bases outside gene matches: 7. This CDR3 spans 15 amino acids. Germline-derived CDR1 and CDR2 are LGHNA and YSLEER. The DNA of the CDR3 is TGCGCCAGCAGCCGTAACGACAGGGGGGGCTATGGCTACACCTTC. Translation gives CASSRNDRGGYGYTF.

The rearrangement joins TRBV6-1 to TRBJ1-5; D uncertain. CDR1 and CDR2 (germline): MNHNS, SASEGT. V was clipped by 4 bases and J by 9 bases, with 13 bases between them. This CDR3 spans 13 amino acids. The CDR3 reads CASSGTALGPQHF. CDR3 nucleotides: TGTGCCAGCAGTGGGACCGCCTTGGGGCCCCAGCATTTT.

This chain joins TRBV2 and TRBJ1-1; possible D gene TRBD1, 6 bases. Looked up from germline, CDR1 is SNHLY and CDR2 is FYNNEI. V lost 3 bases, J lost 10 bases, and 24 bases lay in between. The CDR3 contains 16 residues. In DNA, the CDR3 is TGTGCCAGCAGTGACCCCCCCACAGGGTCCAGGGTAGGAGCTTTCTTT. The encoded protein is CASSDPPTGSRVGAFF.

This clone was seen once. The chain employs TRBV14 and TRBJ1-1; TRBD1 aligns across 9 bases. CDR1 and CDR2 from the germline V gene are SGHDN and FVKESK. Trimming removed 1 base from V and 12 bases from J; junction bases left unmatched: 6. This CDR3 is built from 13 residues. The CDR3 is CASSQAWDRATFF. The CDR3 nucleotides are TGTGCCAGCAGCCAAGCCTGGGACAGGGCAACTTTCTTT. Complete variable domain (other parts from reference TRBV14 and TRBJ1-1): EAGVTQFPSHSVIEKGQTVTLRCDPISGHDNLYWYRRVMGKEIKFLLHFVKESKQDESGMPNNRFLAERTGGTYSTLKVQPAELEDSGVYFCASSQAWDRATFFGQGTRLTVV.

As regards this clone: The sample holds other DNA sequences that translate to the same CDR3. The chain recombines TRBV5-1 with TRBJ1-2, with a possible D match to TRBD1 (6 bases). V lost 2 bases and J 6 bases, leaving 11 bases between the germline ends. Germline CDR1 reads SGHRS; CDR2 reads YFSETQ. The CDR3 loop spans 13 amino acids. In DNA, the CDR3 is TGCGCCAGCAGCTTACAGGGACGAGATGGCTACACCTTC. Its protein is CASSLQGRDGYTF.

Details on this clone: Different DNA sequences within this sample yield the same CDR3. This sequence joins TRBV10-3 and TRBJ2-3; no clear D gene. The CDR3 length is 14 residues. V lost 0 bases and J 0 bases, leaving 4 bases between the germline ends. Germline V gene sequence: CDR1 ENHRY, CDR2 SYGVKD. The DNA of the CDR3 is TGTGCCATCAGTGAGTCCCTCAGCACAGATACGCAGTATTTT. It codes for CAISESLSTDTQYF.

The gene calls are TRBV29-1 and TRBJ2-2; tentatively, D is TRBD1 or TRBD2 (5 bases each). The germline CDR1 and CDR2 sequences are SQVTM and ANQGSEA. The CDR3 extends over 15 amino acids. The ends were cut back, 7 bases at V and 6 bases at J, with 21 bases in the middle. The CDR3: CSAKSGSVGAGELFF. Here the CDR3 DNA reads TGCAGCGCCAAATCGGGTTCCGTGGGGGCCGGGGAGCTGTTTTTT.

This clone was recorded once. The CDR3 coding sequence is TGTGCCAGCAGTGAAGCGATGAGCGAGCAGTACTTC. Translation: CASSEAMSEQYF. The chain has TRBV6-1 and TRBJ2-7; D remains ambiguous. Trimming took 0 bases from V and 6 from J, leaving 6 bases between them. The CDR3 extends over 12 amino acids. Germline V CDR1 and CDR2: MNHNS, SASEGT.